This T cell receptor (beta chain) originates from a study of liver allograft versus peripheral blood T cells. Whole-study context: Transplanted-liver and recipient peripheral blood T cell receptor repertoires were compared.

V lost 4 bases, J lost 13 bases, and 20 bases lay in between. This CDR3 comprises 14 residues. The germline gives CDR1 LNHDA, CDR2 SQIVND (reference sequence). A word on this clonotype: Its antigen is undetermined. Only one base separates this from a far larger clonotype, so it likely reflects a read error.

Overall study results and limits: Liver allograft and peripheral blood T cell receptor repertoires reportedly differed.

TCRdb fed the reads into MiXCR, producing one record per CDR3 protein. This sample yields about 5,200 distinct CDR3 sequences, of which 17% are seen a single time; 50% to 70% belongs to the top ten. The sequence came from a human patient who had a liver transplant. Part of the T cell pool may stem from the graft donor. The rearrangement links TRBV19 to TRBJ2-4; D gene unclear. The chain's CDR3 is CASSNVGSYNEQYF. CDR3 sequence (DNA): TGTGCCAGTAGTAATGTAGGGTCCTACAATGAGCAGTACTTC.